This passage covers 30 T cell receptor beta chains from one sample sequenced in a study of T cells after yellow fever vaccination (dated by TCRdb to between 2017 and 2020). To prepare the library, 5' RACE was applied. Sequencing used an Illumina HiSeq 2500. TCRdb redid the processing of the public reads, applying fastp at Q25 and MiXCR, and retained in-frame beta chains. Each entry is one CDR3 protein sequence, shown with its most common DNA and genes. Here the sample has a few hundred thousand distinct CDR3 sequences; 19% occur a single time. Approximately 15% of the sample rests with the top ten. In light of the paper, this sample's treatment or condition label describes: live attenuated yellow fever vaccine strain. This specimen consisted of PBMCs, obtained 15 days after the yellow fever booster vaccination. All receptors come from a man younger than 45 who received the YFV17D yellow fever vaccine.

This chain joins TRBV5-1 and TRBJ2-5, with TRBD2 identical over 14 bases. Germline-derived CDR1 and CDR2 are SGHRS and YFSETQ. V lost 4 bases, J lost 5 bases, and 10 bases stayed unmatched. The CDR3 sequence is 17 residues long. The CDR3 sequence: CASSTGTSGSRWETQYF. The CDR3 nucleotides are TGCGCCAGCAGCACCGGGACTAGCGGGAGTCGATGGGAGACCCAGTACTTC.

This chain joins TRBV7-2 and TRBJ1-1; 10 positions match TRBD1. J was trimmed by 1 base and V by 5 bases; bases with no gene match: 4. The CDR3 sequence is 15 residues long. In germline, CDR1 is SGHTA, CDR2 FQGNSA. The CDR3 is CASSPTGGQNTEAFF. In nucleotides, the CDR3 is TGTGCCAGCAGCCCGACAGGGGGCCAGAACACTGAAGCTTTCTTT.

This chain uses TRBV5-1 with TRBJ2-7; weak D call: TRBD1 (6 bases). V gave up 0 bases and J gave up 6 bases, with 25 bases separating them. CDR3 length: 18 residues. Germline V lookup: CDR1 SGHRS, CDR2 YFSETQ. The CDR3 DNA reads as TGCGCCAGCAGCTTGGCCCTGTTGGATTTGACAGGCGAATTCGAGCAGTACTTC. It encodes CASSLALLDLTGEFEQYF.

The chain uses TRBV28 and TRBJ2-7; unclear D gene. This CDR3 has 14 residues. Germline values: CDR1 MDHEN, CDR2 SYDVKM. V lost 7 bases and J lost 1, with 14 bases in between. The CDR3 bases are TGTGCCAGCAAGGGTCTTCAACGATCCTACGAGCAGTACTTC. Its translation is CASKGLQRSYEQYF.

The V call is TRBV14, the J call TRBJ2-4, with D tentatively TRBD1 (6 bases). Germline CDR1 and CDR2: SGHDN and FVKESK. Trimming left V 4 bases short and J 4 bases short, with 11 bases between. This CDR3 is 14 amino acids long. Written as DNA, the CDR3 is TGTGCCAGCAGCCCCCACAGGGATAAAAACATTCAGTACTTC. Protein: CASSPHRDKNIQYF.

The chain uses TRBV29-1 and TRBJ2-7; TRBD2 is a possible D gene (5 bases). V lost 5 bases and J 3 bases, leaving 11 bases between the germline ends. Germline-derived CDR1 and CDR2 are SQVTM and ANQGSEA. CDR3 length equals 12 residues. CDR3 bases: TGCAGCGTTAGCCCGACTAACTACGAGCAGTACTTC. Amino acids: CSVSPTNYEQYF.

This clonotype was seen only once. The V gene is TRBV20-1, the J gene TRBJ2-1; 13 nucleotides line up with TRBD2. The junction had 5 bases not matched to a gene; V was cut back by 0 bases and J by 6 bases. The CDR3 sequence is 16 residues long. Germline CDR1 and CDR2: DFQATT and SNEGSKA (reference sequence). The CDR3 DNA sequence: TGCAGTGCTAGAGAGCCCGGGACTAGCGGGATCAATGAGCAGTTCTTC. It is translated as CSAREPGTSGINEQFF.

The CDR3 sequence is CASSYSSGTSPIYEQYF. CDR3 DNA sequence: TGTGCCAGCAGTTACAGCAGCGGGACCTCCCCCATCTACGAGCAGTACTTC. The gene calls are TRBV6-2 or TRBV6-3 and TRBJ2-7; 7 bases are a match to TRBD2. V lost 2 bases to trimming and J lost 3 bases; unmatched junction nucleotides: 13. The CDR3 loop spans 17 amino acids. Germline V CDR1 and CDR2: MNHEY, SVGEGT.

This clonotype was picked up a small number of times. The chain employs TRBV5-1 and TRBJ2-7; no reliable D call. The germline V gene encodes CDR1 SGHRS and CDR2 YFSETQ. Trimming cost V 7 bases and J 2 bases, with 4 bases left between them. CDR3 length equals 10 residues. CDR3 residues: CASATYEQYF. The CDR3, as DNA: TGCGCCAGCGCTACCTACGAGCAGTACTTC.

The rearrangement joins TRBV20-1 to TRBJ2-3; D is ambiguous. This CDR3 has 14 amino acids. V was clipped by 6 bases and J by 0 bases, with 13 bases between them. Looked up from germline, CDR1 is DFQATT and CDR2 is SNEGSKA (reference sequence). The CDR3 is CSAKRLPSTDTQYF. The CDR3 nucleotides are TGCAGTGCCAAGAGGTTGCCAAGCACAGATACGCAGTATTTT.

This clonotype has only a few counts. V and J are TRBV12-3 or TRBV12-4 and TRBJ2-7; 10 positions agree with TRBD2. CDR3 size: 14 residues. Trimming removed 6 bases from V and 4 bases from J; junction bases left unmatched: 6. The CDR3 protein is CASSLSGREYEQYF. DNA of the CDR3: TGTGCCAGCAGCCTCAGCGGGAGGGAGTACGAGCAGTACTTC.

The chain carries TRBV11-2 and TRBJ2-3, with 10 positions matching TRBD2. After removal of 3 bases from V and 2 bases from J, the junction contained 5 bases not matched to a gene. This CDR3 is 16 amino acids long. The V gene's germline CDR1 is SGHAT and CDR2 FQNNGV. The CDR3 protein is CASSLSSGSYTDTQYF. As DNA, the CDR3 is TGTGCCAGCAGCTTGTCTAGCGGGAGCTACACAGATACGCAGTATTTT.

In DNA, the CDR3 is TGTGCCAGCAGTCCCGGGACTGCGGGGATCAATGAGCAGTTCTTC. Protein product: CASSPGTAGINEQFF. The chain uses TRBV3-1 and TRBJ2-1; D may be TRBD2 (6 bases). Germline V gene lookup returns CDR1 LGHDT and CDR2 YNNKEL (reference sequence). V lost 6 bases and J lost 6, with 18 bases in between. This CDR3 region has 15 residues.

There are a few counts of this clonotype. The chain uses TRBV12-3 or TRBV12-4 and TRBJ1-1, with 7 bases that match TRBD1. J was trimmed by 5 bases and V by 5 bases; bases with no gene match: 11. The CDR3 covers 15 residues. The CDR3 bases are TGTGCCAGCAGTCTAGGGGCAGGGGGGGGAACTGAAGCTTTCTTT. It codes for CASSLGAGGGTEAFF.

The chain's CDR3 is CASILRGNTEAFF. Here the CDR3 DNA reads TGTGCCAGCATCCTTAGGGGCAACACTGAAGCTTTCTTT. The chain combines TRBV12-3 or TRBV12-4 with TRBJ1-1; D is possibly TRBD1 (5 bases). CDR3 length: 13 amino acids. V gave up 7 bases and J gave up 2 bases, with 11 bases separating them.

V gene TRBV18 combines with J gene TRBJ2-1, with D unresolved. V lost 1 base to trimming and J lost 1 base, with 8 bases between them. CDR1 and CDR2 from the germline V gene are KGHSH and LQKENI. CDR3 size: 15 residues. CDR3 amino acids: CASSPLGKSYNEQFF. As DNA, the CDR3 is TGTGCCAGCTCACCACTCGGAAAGTCCTACAATGAGCAGTTCTTC.

The chain carries TRBV6-2 or TRBV6-3 and TRBJ2-2; D not resolved. Germline CDR1 and CDR2: MNHEY and SVGEGT. Trimming took 5 bases from V and 5 from J, leaving 12 bases between them. This CDR3 has 14 amino acids. CDR3 in amino acids: CASSTDLQTGELFF. CDR3 DNA sequence: TGTGCCAGCAGTACCGATTTACAGACCGGGGAGCTGTTTTTT.

The sample holds a few counts of this clonotype. The CDR3 nucleotides are TGTGCCAGCTCACCGGTCTTGCAAAACCCTGTTACGCAGTATTTT. Translation: CASSPVLQNPVTQYF. The chain is built from TRBV18 and TRBJ2-3; D gene unclear. Trimming stripped 3 bases from V and 8 bases from J, with 18 bases between. CDR1 and CDR2 (germline): KGHSH, LQKENI. This CDR3 is 15 amino acids long.

The rearrangement links TRBV24-1 to TRBJ2-3; D might be TRBD1 or TRBD2, each matching 6 bases. Germline V gene lookup returns CDR1 KGHDR and CDR2 SFDVKD. Trimming removed 4 bases at V and 5 bases at J, with 18 bases between. The CDR3 has 16 residues. This CDR3 reads CATSDPNRGRRDTQYF. The DNA for the CDR3 is TGTGCCACCAGTGACCCCAATCGGGGGCGAAGAGATACGCAGTATTTT.

Points on this clonotype: An end of the junction differs from the germline gene, which may be a read error. J is TRBJ2-3 and V is TRBV7-2; D is uncertain. The CDR3 is 14 residues long. Germline assignment: CDR1 SGHTA and CDR2 FQGNSA. CDR3 DNA sequence: TGCGCCAGCAGCCTGCGCGGTAGAACAGATACGCAGTATTTT. It codes for CASSLRGRTDTQYF.

The table lists this clonotype with a few counts. V is TRBV20-1 and J is TRBJ2-3, with D possibly TRBD2 on 6 matching bases. In germline, CDR1 is DFQATT, CDR2 SNEGSKA (reference sequence). This CDR3 has 12 residues. V gave up 5 bases and J gave up 1 base, with 7 bases separating them. The CDR3 sequence is CSAERGTDTQYF. As DNA, the CDR3 is TGCAGTGCTGAGCGGGGCACAGATACGCAGTATTTT.

This sequence joins TRBV7-2 and TRBJ2-7; D is unresolved. The V and J ends lost 5 bases and 1 base respectively, with 12 bases between them. Germline CDR1 reads SGHTA; CDR2 reads FQGNSA. This CDR3 has 14 residues. The CDR3: CASSRSPGSYEQYF. The CDR3 DNA is TGTGCCAGCAGCCGGTCCCCTGGGTCCTACGAGCAGTACTTC.

This clonotype was counted between two and nine times. The chain recombines TRBV5-6 with TRBJ1-2, with TRBD1 matching 8 bases. Trimming took 4 bases from V and 7 from J; bases not matched to a gene: 6. Germline lookup yields CDR1 SGHDT and CDR2 YYEEEE. The length of the CDR3 is 13 residues. In DNA, the CDR3 is TGTGCCAGCAGCATCCGACAGGGGATTGGCTACACCTTC. Its protein product is CASSIRQGIGYTF.

This chain uses TRBV9 with TRBJ1-1, with D unclear. CDR3 size: 18 residues. The germline V and J ends were trimmed by 4 bases and 1 base, with 23 bases remaining between them. CDR1 and CDR2 from the germline V gene are SGDLS and YYNGEE. The CDR3 reads CASSQQPGPPSPNTEAFF. In DNA form, the CDR3 reads TGTGCCAGCAGCCAACAACCCGGGCCGCCATCTCCGAACACTGAAGCTTTCTTT.

This clonotype was recorded a few times. V and J are TRBV15 and TRBJ1-5; 7 bases match TRBD1. Germline V gene lookup returns CDR1 LNHNV and CDR2 YYDKDF (reference sequence). This CDR3 is 16 amino acids long. J was trimmed by 5 bases and V by 1 base; bases with no gene match: 8. The CDR3 here is CATSRVSGQIHQPQHF. The DNA of the CDR3 is TGTGCCACCAGCAGAGTATCGGGACAGATTCATCAGCCCCAGCATTTT. The entire variable domain, with the rest obtained from reference TRBV15 and TRBJ1-5, is as follows: DAMVIQNPRYQVTQFGKPVTLSCSQTLNHNVMYWYQQKSSQAPKLLFHYYDKDFNNEADTPDNFQSRRPNTSFCFLDIRSPGLGDTAMYLCATSRVSGQIHQPQHFGDGTRLSIL.

This sequence joins TRBV5-1 and TRBJ2-7; 8 bases are a match to TRBD1. The V gene end was trimmed by 0 bases and the J gene end by 5 bases; junction bases not matched to a gene: 7. CDR1 and CDR2 from the germline V gene are SGHRS and YFSETQ. The CDR3 spans 15 residues. The CDR3 region is CASSLARQGADEQYF. The CDR3 bases are TGCGCCAGCAGCTTGGCCCGGCAGGGGGCGGACGAGCAGTACTTC.

The chain carries TRBV30 and TRBJ2-2; 8 bases fit TRBD2. There are 15 residues in the CDR3. Germline V CDR1 and CDR2: GTSNPN, SVGIG (reference sequence). V dropped 5 bases and J dropped 0; count of bases not matched to a gene: 5. CDR3 protein: CAWRPAGANTGELFF. The CDR3 DNA is TGTGCCTGGCGACCAGCGGGGGCGAACACCGGGGAGCTGTTTTTT.

This chain connects TRBV12-3 or TRBV12-4 to TRBJ2-7, with D unclear. The CDR3 consists of 14 residues. The ends were cut back, 7 bases at V and 6 bases at J, with 19 bases in the middle. DNA of the CDR3: TGTGCCAGCACCAAGGACGGCTATTCCGGCGAGCAGTACTTC. The encoded protein is CASTKDGYSGEQYF.

The J gene is TRBJ1-1, the V gene TRBV20-1; a weak D match, TRBD1 (5 bases). Germline CDR1 reads DFQATT; CDR2 reads SNEGSKA (reference sequence). This CDR3 has 12 residues. V lost 3 bases and J 3 bases, leaving 8 bases between the germline ends. The CDR3 coding sequence is TGCAGTGCTAGCGGGGGTGACACTGAAGCTTTCTTT. Translation: CSASGGDTEAFF.

This clonotype was counted only a few times. The chain carries TRBV5-1 and TRBJ2-5; 9 bases align to TRBD1. This CDR3 spans 12 amino acids. J was trimmed by 5 bases and V by 7 bases; bases with no gene match: 3. In germline, CDR1 is SGHRS, CDR2 YFSETQ. CDR3 nucleotides: TGCGCCAGCCACAGGGGGCTGGAGACCCAGTACTTC. Amino acid sequence: CASHRGLETQYF.